Below, 28 T cell receptor beta chains from the same sample are listed, as sequenced in a study of cytomegalovirus exposure and HLA in healthy donors. Measured with immunoSEQ multiplex PCR; TCRdb has only the in-frame clones, and not every one. Found here are 90,000 to 130,000 clones, approximately 85% of them singletons; the top ten hold roughly 3%. Material: PBMCs. The receptors come from a woman aged 18-30 years in good health and CMV-seronegative.

The rearrangement joins TRBV13 to TRBJ1-6; the D gene is possibly TRBD1 (5 bases). Per the germline V gene, CDR1 is PRHDT and CDR2 is FYEKMQ (reference sequence). This CDR3 is built from 14 residues. V lost 6 bases, J lost 9 bases, and 15 bases lay in between. CDR3: CASRKDTGSSPLHF. As DNA, the CDR3 is TGTGCCAGCAGGAAGGACACAGGTAGTTCACCCCTCCACTTT.

The chain is built from TRBV7-9 and TRBJ2-5, with 7 bases identical to TRBD2. V dropped 5 bases and J dropped 3; count of bases not matched to a gene: 6. CDR3 length: 14 residues. Germline CDR1 SEHNR, CDR2 FQNEAQ (reference sequence). CDR3 sequence (DNA): TGTGCCAGCAGCATATCCGGGACTAAAGAGACCCAGTACTTC. Translation gives CASSISGTKETQYF.

The chain joins TRBV5-1 to TRBJ2-3; perhaps TRBD2 as D (6 bases). The CDR3 totals 15 residues. The germline CDR1 and CDR2 sequences are SGHRS and YFSETQ. V was clipped by 4 bases and J by 3 bases, with 15 bases between them. CDR3 sequence (DNA): TGCGCCAGCAGCCGCGGGGACCCCAGGACAGATACGCAGTATTTT. Its translation is CASSRGDPRTDTQYF. Variable domain in full (rest from reference TRBV5-1 and TRBJ2-3): KAGVTQTPRYLIKTRGQQVTLSCSPISGHRSVSWYQQTPGQGLQFLFEYFSETQRNKGNFPGRFSGRQFSNSRSEMNVSTLELGDSALYLCASSRGDPRTDTQYFGPGTRLTVL.

The J gene is TRBJ2-3, the V gene TRBV6-4, with 7 bases matching TRBD1. The CDR3 is 16 residues long. CDR1 is MRHNA and CDR2 is SNTAGT in the germline V gene. The ends lost 4 bases at V and 2 bases at J; junction bases unmatched: 9. In DNA, the CDR3 is TGTGCCAGCAGTGCACGCCCGGGACAGCCCACAGATACGCAGTATTTT. The encoded protein is CASSARPGQPTDTQYF.

This chain uses TRBV5-6 with TRBJ1-2, with 7 bases fitting TRBD1. Germline loops: CDR1 SGHDT, CDR2 YYEEEE. The junction had 10 bases not matched to a gene; V was cut back by 4 bases and J by 4 bases. The CDR3 loop spans 15 amino acids. The CDR3 DNA reads TGTGCCAGCAGCCGTCGAGGGGGCGCGATCTATGGCTACACCTTC. Translated: CASSRRGGAIYGYTF.

This chain joins TRBV10-1 and TRBJ2-7; weak D call: TRBD2 (6 bases). The CDR3 covers 15 residues. The germline gives CDR1 WNHNN, CDR2 SYGVQD (reference sequence). The V and J ends lost 0 bases and 1 base respectively, with 10 bases between them. In nucleotides, the CDR3 is TGCGCCAGCAGTGAGTCGCATGCGGGATCCTACGAGCAGTACTTC. Translated: CASSESHAGSYEQYF.

This chain uses TRBV9 with TRBJ2-3; 7 bases agree with TRBD2. The V and J ends lost 0 bases and 2 bases, in that order; junction bases with no gene match: 6. In germline, CDR1 is SGDLS, CDR2 YYNGEE. The CDR3 runs to 16 residues. This CDR3 reads CASSVGSGSFTDTQYF. The CDR3 coding sequence is TGTGCCAGCAGCGTAGGTAGCGGGTCCTTCACAGATACGCAGTATTTT.

The rearrangement uses TRBV30 and TRBJ1-2; D ambiguous. Germline lookup yields CDR1 GTSNPN and CDR2 SVGIG (reference sequence). The CDR3 sequence is 14 residues long. V was shortened by 3 bases and J by 4 bases, with 15 bases between the two germline ends. CDR3 region: CAWRVHDSFYGYTF. DNA for the CDR3: TGTGCCTGGAGGGTTCATGACTCATTCTATGGCTACACCTTC.

The chain combines TRBV28 with TRBJ2-1; 8 bases line up with TRBD2. The CDR3 covers 20 residues. J was trimmed by 4 bases and V by 1 base; bases with no gene match: 18. Looked up from germline, CDR1 is MDHEN and CDR2 is SYDVKM. This chain's CDR3 is CASSLLPPPKSGGPYNEQFF. The CDR3 nucleotides are TGTGCCAGCAGTTTATTACCCCCCCCGAAGTCGGGGGGGCCTTACAATGAGCAGTTCTTC.

The rearrangement uses TRBV2 and TRBJ1-4, with D hard to call. V lost 0 bases and J 12 bases, leaving 17 bases between the germline ends. Germline V gene sequence: CDR1 SNHLY, CDR2 FYNNEI. There are 15 residues in the CDR3. The DNA for the CDR3 is TGTGCCAGCAGTGAAGCGCTGATAGGGTTCGGGGAACTGTTTTTT. This encodes CASSEALIGFGELFF.

The chain couples TRBV9 to TRBJ2-1, with 13 bases aligning to TRBD2. CDR1 SGDLS and CDR2 YYNGEE come from the germline V gene. CDR3 length: 14 amino acids. The V and J ends lost 2 bases and 9 bases, in that order; junction bases with no gene match: 2. CDR3 DNA sequence: TGTGCCAGCAGCGTCGGGACTAGCGGGGTTGAGCAGTTCTTC. Its protein is CASSVGTSGVEQFF.

This chain uses TRBV30 with TRBJ1-3, with no clear D. Germline CDR1 reads GTSNPN; CDR2 reads SVGIG (reference sequence). Deletions cut 4 bases from V and 3 bases from J, with 10 bases between. This CDR3 is 13 amino acids long. The CDR3 protein is CAWTRGSGNTIYF. CDR3 DNA: TGTGCCTGGACTCGGGGTAGTGGAAACACCATATATTTT.

Here the CDR3 DNA reads TGTGCCAGCAGCCGGTCGACAGGTAGGTCTTACGAGCAGTACTTC. Protein product: CASSRSTGRSYEQYF. The chain carries TRBV6-5 and TRBJ2-7, with TRBD1 as a possible D gene (6 bases). The V and J ends lost 6 bases and 4 bases respectively, with 19 bases between them. The CDR3 sequence is 15 residues long. CDR1 and CDR2 from the germline V gene are MNHEY and SVGAGI.

The CDR3 DNA follows: TGTGCCAGCAGCCCCTCGGACAGAATTTACACCGGGGAGCTGTTTTTT. This gives the protein CASSPSDRIYTGELFF. The gene calls are TRBV9 and TRBJ2-2; perhaps TRBD1 as D (6 bases). Trimming cost V 4 bases and J 3 bases, with 16 bases left between them. The CDR3 length is 16 residues. The germline CDR1 and CDR2 sequences are SGDLS and YYNGEE.

The J gene is TRBJ1-1, the V gene TRBV28, with D tentatively TRBD1 (5 bases). The germline V gene encodes CDR1 MDHEN and CDR2 SYDVKM. V was clipped by 0 bases and J by 7 bases, with 9 bases between them. The CDR3 is 13 amino acids. Here the CDR3 DNA reads TGTGCCAGCAGTTTATGGGACCAGGGTGAAGCTTTCTTT. Translating gives CASSLWDQGEAFF. Drawing the rest from reference TRBV28 and TRBJ1-1, the complete variable domain is DVKVTQSSRYLVKRTGEKVFLECVQDMDHENMFWYRQDPGLGLRLIYFSYDVKMKEKGDIPEGYSVSREKKERFSLILESASTNQTSMYLCASSLWDQGEAFFGQGTRLTVV.

The V gene is TRBV27, the J gene TRBJ2-2; D might be TRBD1 (5 bases). Trimming removed 3 bases at V and 8 bases at J, with 10 bases between. This CDR3 is 13 amino acids long. Germline loops: CDR1 MNHEY, CDR2 SMNVEV (reference sequence). CDR3 sequence: CASSLKGQGELFF. The CDR3 DNA reads as TGTGCCAGCAGTTTGAAGGGGCAGGGGGAGCTGTTTTTT.

This clone has just one count. The V gene is TRBV9, the J gene TRBJ1-3, with TRBD1 as a possible D gene (5 bases). This CDR3 spans 15 amino acids. The V and J ends lost 4 bases and 0 bases respectively, with 11 bases between them. Germline V gene lookup returns CDR1 SGDLS and CDR2 YYNGEE. CDR3 loop: CASSHRGRSGNTIYF. For the CDR3, the DNA is TGTGCCAGCAGCCATAGGGGCCGCTCTGGAAACACCATATATTTT.

The chain recombines TRBV5-1 with TRBJ1-6; 7 bases line up with TRBD1. With 4 bases clipped from V and 7 bases from J, the junction kept 5 bases outside the gene matches. CDR3 length: 14 amino acids. In germline, CDR1 is SGHRS, CDR2 YFSETQ. The CDR3 DNA is TGCGCCAGCAGCAGAGGGACAGAGAATTCACCCCTCCACTTT. Protein: CASSRGTENSPLHF.

V and J are TRBV7-3 and TRBJ1-6, with D possibly being TRBD1 (6 bases). This CDR3 has 17 amino acids. The ends were cut back, 0 bases at V and 0 bases at J, with 9 bases in the middle. Germline V gene data show CDR1 as SGHTA and CDR2 as FQGTGA. The CDR3 protein is CASSLTGGSSYNSPLHF. In DNA form, the CDR3 reads TGTGCCAGCAGCTTAACAGGGGGTAGCTCCTATAATTCACCCCTCCACTTT.

The J gene is TRBJ1-3, the V gene TRBV10-3; D is perhaps TRBD1 (6 bases). Germline V lookup: CDR1 ENHRY, CDR2 SYGVKD. The CDR3 consists of 14 residues. DNA for the CDR3: TGTGCATCAGCACAGGGTTACTCTGGAAACACCATATATTTT. Amino acid sequence: CASAQGYSGNTIYF.

The rearrangement uses TRBV2 and TRBJ1-6; D perhaps matches TRBD1 (5 bases). Germline-derived CDR1 and CDR2 are SNHLY and FYNNEI. The CDR3 totals 14 residues. Trimming stripped 7 bases from V and 4 bases from J, with 11 bases between. CDR3: CASNGAGYNSPLHF. The DNA of the CDR3 is TGTGCCAGCAATGGGGCCGGTTATAATTCACCCCTCCACTTT.

In DNA form, the CDR3 reads TGTGCCAGCAGCCCAAGGACTGACTATGGCTACACCTTC. Translating gives CASSPRTDYGYTF. The chain is built from TRBV9 and TRBJ1-2; D remains ambiguous. V lost 4 bases to trimming and J lost 3 bases, with 10 bases between them. CDR1 SGDLS and CDR2 YYNGEE come from the germline V gene. CDR3 length: 13 amino acids.

The chain employs TRBV5-1 and TRBJ1-1; 8 nucleotides align to TRBD1. The V gene end was trimmed by 2 bases and the J gene end by 13 bases; junction bases not matched to a gene: 7. Germline V CDR1 and CDR2: SGHRS, YFSETQ. This CDR3 has 12 amino acids. The CDR3 nucleotides read TGCGCCAGCAGCTTAGTAGGACAGGGAGGTTTCTTT. This sequence encodes CASSLVGQGGFF. The full variable domain, with the rest looked up from reference TRBV5-1 and TRBJ1-1, is KAGVTQTPRYLIKTRGQQVTLSCSPISGHRSVSWYQQTPGQGLQFLFEYFSETQRNKGNFPGRFSGRQFSNSRSEMNVSTLELGDSALYLCASSLVGQGGFFGQGTRLTVV.

The chain is built from TRBV29-1 and TRBJ2-7, with D perhaps TRBD2 (6 bases). The CDR3 length is 16 residues. Germline V gives CDR1 SQVTM, CDR2 ANQGSEA. V lost 6 bases and J lost 3, with 24 bases in between. The CDR3 spells CSVGGAAAPRGYEQYF. The CDR3, as DNA: TGCAGCGTCGGAGGGGCCGCTGCCCCGAGGGGCTACGAGCAGTACTTC.

The chain uses TRBV5-1 and TRBJ2-1; TRBD2 aligns across 7 bases. V lost 4 bases and J lost 7; bases outside the gene matches: 11. Germline V gene sequence: CDR1 SGHRS, CDR2 YFSETQ. This CDR3 has 15 amino acids. CDR3: CASSLGASGFNEQFF. Written as DNA, the CDR3 is TGCGCCAGCAGCCTCGGGGCTAGCGGTTTTAATGAGCAGTTCTTC.

CDR3 coding DNA: TGTGCCAGCAGCGACAGGGTGGCCGGGGAGCTGTTTTTT. Translation gives CASSDRVAGELFF. This sequence joins TRBV9 and TRBJ2-2, with D possibly matching TRBD1 (6 bases). The V end was cut by 3 bases, the J end by 6 bases, with 9 bases between. Germline V lookup: CDR1 SGDLS, CDR2 YYNGEE. This CDR3 has 13 residues.

This sequence joins TRBV2 and TRBJ2-7; a weak D match, TRBD1 (5 bases). The CDR3 consists of 13 residues. Deletions cut 9 bases from V and 3 bases from J, with 15 bases between. The germline V gene encodes CDR1 SNHLY and CDR2 FYNNEI. CDR3 sequence reads: CASEAGWRYEQYF. CDR3 nucleotide sequence: TGTGCCAGTGAGGCAGGGTGGCGCTACGAGCAGTACTTC.

The chain links TRBV6-1 to TRBJ2-5, with D unclear. V was pared by 6 bases and J by 2 bases, with 10 bases between. The CDR3 runs 13 residues. Germline values: CDR1 MNHNS, CDR2 SASEGT. CDR3 region: CASSATVQETQYF. CDR3 in DNA: TGTGCCAGCAGCGCCACAGTTCAAGAGACCCAGTACTTC.